Described below is a single TCR beta chain sequence and its context. The antigen this receptor binds is unknown. A roughly 2.5 ml peripheral blood sample was drawn into PAXgene tubes per donor and stored at -80°C. Without T cell sorting, total RNA was isolated from whole blood using the PAXgene blood miRNA kit on an automated QIAcube. Peripheral blood from monozygotic twin pairs, either concordant or discordant for inflammatory bowel disease, underwent deep TCRalpha and TCRbeta repertoire profiling that used unique molecular barcoding. For every twin pair, smoking habits were documented, and each individual was categorised as a current, former or never smoker. The sample originates from a study of monozygotic twins with inflammatory bowel disease (dated by TCRdb to about 2019). Regarding the research as a whole: In total, some 30 monozygotic twin pairs made up the full study: 19 Danish pairs, all IBD-discordant, plus nine German pairs, of which four were IBD-concordant and five were IBD-discordant. Disease-associated traits were sought mainly through comparisons between IBD patients and their genetically identical healthy co-twins within discordant pairs. Each individual had, on average, about 151 000 unique TCRalpha sequences and 181 000 unique TCRbeta sequences available for analysis.

The method was 5' RACE. Preparation of each TCR library used approximately 3.5 ug of total RNA. cDNA was synthesized with SMARTScribe reverse transcriptase in eight separate reactions per sample. During cDNA synthesis, unique molecular identifiers containing a 6-nucleotide sample barcode were introduced by template switching. Two nested PCRs of around 15 and 10 cycles amplified the TCRalpha and TCRbeta cDNA, and bead purification followed each PCR. Before amplification, the cDNA was treated with uracil DNA-glycosylase and purified using the QIAquick PCR purification kit. The second PCR added Illumina TruSeq-compatible adapters along with sample-specific barcodes. TapeStation and Qubit were used to check library quality and concentration, and around 5 ng of each library went into the pool. Sequencing of pooled libraries was carried out on an Illumina HiSeq2500 single-index Rapid Run using 2 x 100 bp reads and custom sequencing primers. Concerning the study's data processing: PCR and sequencing errors were corrected by UMI-based consensus assembly using MiGEC version 1.2.6. MiXCR version 2.1.1 handled V(D)J alignment, clonotype assembly and CDR3 extraction. Normalisation of gene usage, clonotype sharing and MAIT/NKT TCR abundance was achieved by analysing the top 1000, 10 000 and 20 000 clonotypes per sample. Diversity was computed as the inverse Simpson index with the vegan R package after downsampling to 27 000 UMIs. Paired Mann-Whitney U tests were applied to discordant twin pairs, and Benjamini-Hochberg correction was used for multiple testing. One entry per CDR3 protein sequence results from the TCRdb reprocessing of the reads, with DNA left out. V and J calls and clone size were set by TCRdb, not the authors. This sample's table contains 150,000 or so distinct CDR3 sequences. More than 1% of the sample rests with the top ten.

CDR1 and CDR2, per the germline V gene, are KGHDR and SFDVKD. There are 15 amino acids in the CDR3, from cysteine to phenylalanine inclusive. DNA is not on record. Broader findings and caveats from the paper: Because patients were on differing immunosuppressive treatments, the repertoires may have picked up extra background noise and inter-individual variability. Fewer clonotypes were shared with other individuals by IBD patients than by healthy twins, most markedly in patients showing signs of disease activity. No single strong signal or clonotype linked to IBD turned up in the results, so the idea that one exists was not supported. Concordant and discordant twins showed no difference in repertoire similarity, possibly because of limited statistical power. Different T cell subtypes could not be distinguished in the analysis. Measured by the inverse Simpson index, TCRbeta repertoire diversity was lower in IBD patients than in their healthy co-twins.

This receptor was taken from a human donor with ulcerative colitis or Crohn's disease, or a healthy co-twin of an affected twin (not recorded which). The rearranged segments are TRBV24-1 and TRBJ2-5; TCRdb indicates TRBD1, and absent DNA this call remains unverified. The source material was blood. The CDR3 is CATSDPDRYQETQYF.